One sample yielded the 9 T cell receptor beta chains listed below, sequenced in a study of blood T cell repertoires in COVID-19. Here immunoSEQ multiplex PCR was the method, and the copy in TCRdb shows in-frame clones only, minus some. The table includes roughly 330,000 clones, around 89% detected once. The specimen was peripheral blood. The receptors derive from a woman in her forties or fifties with active or convalescent COVID-19.

The genes are TRBV7-8 and TRBJ2-1; TRBD2 matches at 8 bases. V gave up 5 bases and J gave up 9 bases; unmatched junction bases: 12. In germline, CDR1 is SGHVS, CDR2 FQNEAQ. The CDR3 sequence is 15 residues long. CDR3 coding DNA: TGTGCCAGCAGCACTCCGGGACTAGAAGTTTCTGAGCAGTTCTTC. It specifies CASSTPGLEVSEQFF.

The chain couples TRBV19 to TRBJ2-6, with 8 bases aligning to TRBD1. This CDR3 region has 17 residues. Germline CDR1 reads LNHDA; CDR2 reads SQIVND (reference sequence). After removal of 5 bases from V and 2 bases from J, the junction contained 8 bases not matched to a gene. The CDR3 loop reads CASSSGQGKAGANVLTF. CDR3 bases: TGTGCCAGTAGTTCAGGACAGGGAAAAGCTGGGGCCAACGTCCTGACTTTC.

This chain connects TRBV28 to TRBJ1-5; TRBD1 is a possible D gene (5 bases). Germline-derived CDR1 and CDR2 are MDHEN and SYDVKM. The V end lost 6 bases, the J end lost 7 bases, and 13 bases lay between the germline ends. The CDR3 is 13 amino acids. The CDR3 here is CASRNVGGQPQHF. As DNA, the CDR3 is TGTGCCAGCAGGAACGTGGGGGGGCAGCCCCAGCATTTT.

V gene TRBV30 combines with J gene TRBJ2-7; 15 bases line up with TRBD2. The V and J ends lost 1 base and 4 bases, in that order; junction bases with no gene match: 14. The CDR3 has 19 amino acids. The germline V gene encodes CDR1 GTSNPN and CDR2 SVGIG (reference sequence). The CDR3, as DNA: TGTGCCTGGAGTGCCCCGGGACTAGCGGGAGGTCCCTTCGGGTACGAGCAGTACTTC. Protein sequence: CAWSAPGLAGGPFGYEQYF.

The rearrangement links TRBV28 to TRBJ1-2; TRBD1 matches 7 bases. The germline V gene has CDR1 MDHEN and CDR2 SYDVKM. V shed 8 bases and J 2 bases; nucleotides not matched to a gene: 2. The length of the CDR3 is 12 residues. The CDR3 reads CASQGQNYGYTF. The CDR3 coding sequence is TGTGCCAGCCAGGGACAGAACTATGGCTACACCTTC.

The genes are TRBV21-1 and TRBJ1-1; the D call TRBD1 from the table was never checked on the DNA. TRBV21-1 is a documented pseudogene. The length of the CDR3 is 13 residues. The CDR3 DNA follows: TGTGCCAGCAATGACAGGGAAAACACTGAAGCTTTCTTT. Translating it yields CASNDRENTEAFF.

The rearrangement links TRBV19 to TRBJ2-5; 11 bases are shared with TRBD2. The CDR3 spans 16 residues. J was trimmed by 1 base and V by 3 bases; bases with no gene match: 4. CDR1 and CDR2 from the germline V gene are LNHDA and SQIVND (reference sequence). Here the CDR3 DNA reads TGTGCCAGTAGTATGTTAGCGGGGGGGTCCCAAGAGACCCAGTACTTC. Translated: CASSMLAGGSQETQYF.

The gene calls are TRBV10-1 and TRBJ1-1, with D possibly being TRBD1 (6 bases). Looked up from germline, CDR1 is WNHNN and CDR2 is SYGVQD (reference sequence). The V end lost 4 bases, the J end lost 1 base, and 10 bases lay between the germline ends. This CDR3 region has 14 residues. CDR3 DNA sequence: TGCGCCAGCAGTGGGGGACACTCGAACACTGAAGCTTTCTTT. It yields the protein CASSGGHSNTEAFF.

The V call is TRBV4-3, the J call TRBJ1-6; no clear D gene. The CDR3 loop spans 14 amino acids. Trimming left V 3 bases short and J 7 bases short, with 10 bases between. The germline V gene has CDR1 LGHNA and CDR2 YSLEER. The CDR3 here is CASSQAIQNSPLHF. The CDR3 DNA reads as TGCGCCAGCAGCCAGGCAATACAGAATTCACCCCTCCACTTT.